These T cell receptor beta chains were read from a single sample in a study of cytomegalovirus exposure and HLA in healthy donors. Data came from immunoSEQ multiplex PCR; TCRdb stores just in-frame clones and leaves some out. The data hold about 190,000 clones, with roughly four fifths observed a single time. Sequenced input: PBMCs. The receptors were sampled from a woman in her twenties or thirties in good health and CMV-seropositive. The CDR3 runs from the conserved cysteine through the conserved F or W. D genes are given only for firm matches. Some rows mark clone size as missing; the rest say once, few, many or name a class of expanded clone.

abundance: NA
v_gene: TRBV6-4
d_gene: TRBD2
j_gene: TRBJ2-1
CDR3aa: CASSDSLRTSGRGAYNEQFF
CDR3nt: TGTGCCAGCAGTGACTCGTTAAGGACTAGCGGGAGAGGGGCTTACAATGAGCAGTTCTTC

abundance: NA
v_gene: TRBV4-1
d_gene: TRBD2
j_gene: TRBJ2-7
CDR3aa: CASSQGAGVGYEQYF
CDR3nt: TGCGCCAGCAGCCAGGGAGCGGGAGTAGGTTACGAGCAGTACTTC

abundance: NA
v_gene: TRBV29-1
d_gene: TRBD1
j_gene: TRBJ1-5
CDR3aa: CSAGTGSSQPQHF
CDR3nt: TGCAGCGCTGGGACAGGGAGCAGTCAGCCCCAGCATTTT

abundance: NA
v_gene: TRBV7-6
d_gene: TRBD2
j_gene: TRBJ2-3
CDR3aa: CASSQRGGGPDTQYF
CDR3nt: TGTGCCAGCAGCCAGAGGGGCGGGGGGCCAGATACGCAGTATTTT

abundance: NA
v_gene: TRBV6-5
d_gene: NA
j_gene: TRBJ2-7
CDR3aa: CASIANGVYEQYF
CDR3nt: TGTGCCAGCATCGCAAACGGGGTCTACGAGCAGTACTTC

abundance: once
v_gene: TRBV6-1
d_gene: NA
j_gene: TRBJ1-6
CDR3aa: CASSEIGRRSSPLHF
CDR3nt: TGTGCCAGCAGTGAAATTGGAAGGAGGAGTTCACCCCTCCACTTT

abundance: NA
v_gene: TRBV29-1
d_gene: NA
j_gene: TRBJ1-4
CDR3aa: CSVQETPGSNEKLFF
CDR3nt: TGCAGCGTCCAAGAAACCCCAGGGTCTAATGAAAAACTGTTTTTT

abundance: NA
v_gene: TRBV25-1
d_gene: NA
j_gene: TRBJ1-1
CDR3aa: CASSENTGINEAFF
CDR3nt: TGTGCCAGCAGTGAGAATACAGGGATTAATGAAGCTTTCTTT

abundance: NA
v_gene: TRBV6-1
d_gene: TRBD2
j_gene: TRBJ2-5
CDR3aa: CASSASGRARGETQYF
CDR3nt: TGTGCCAGCAGTGCTAGCGGGAGGGCCCGAGGCGAGACCCAGTACTTC

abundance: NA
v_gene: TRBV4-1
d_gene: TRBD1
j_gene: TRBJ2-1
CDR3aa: CASSPTTGQVQFF
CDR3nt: TGCGCCAGCAGCCCTACGACAGGGCAGGTGCAGTTCTTC

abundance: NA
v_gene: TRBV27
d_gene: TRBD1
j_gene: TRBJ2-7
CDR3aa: CASQGGLEQYF
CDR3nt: TGTGCCAGCCAAGGGGGCCTCGAGCAGTACTTC

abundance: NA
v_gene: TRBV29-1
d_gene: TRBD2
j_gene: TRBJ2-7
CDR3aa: CSVEDNFGSGGEQYF
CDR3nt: TGCAGCGTTGAAGATAACTTCGGGAGCGGGGGCGAGCAGTACTTC

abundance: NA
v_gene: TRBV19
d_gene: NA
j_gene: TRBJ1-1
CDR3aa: CASSIEAGMNTEAFF
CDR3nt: TGTGCCAGTAGTATAGAGGCGGGCATGAACACTGAAGCTTTCTTT

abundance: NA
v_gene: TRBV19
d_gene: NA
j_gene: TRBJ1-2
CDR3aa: CASSILKGGGGYTF
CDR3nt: TGTGCCAGTAGTATATTAAAAGGCGGCGGTGGCTACACCTTC

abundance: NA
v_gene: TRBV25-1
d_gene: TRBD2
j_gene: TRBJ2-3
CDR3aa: CASSDRLAGGPSTDTQYF
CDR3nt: TGTGCCAGCAGTGATCGGCTAGCGGGAGGGCCGAGCACAGATACGCAGTATTTT

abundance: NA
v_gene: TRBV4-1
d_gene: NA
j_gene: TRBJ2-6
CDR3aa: CASSLGVAGVHSGANVLTF
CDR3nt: TGCGCCAGCAGCCTCGGGGTGGCTGGGGTGCACTCTGGGGCCAACGTCCTGACTTTC

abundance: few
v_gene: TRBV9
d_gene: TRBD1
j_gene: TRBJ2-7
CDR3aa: CASSGYGTGYYEQYF
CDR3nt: TGTGCCAGCAGCGGATACGGGACAGGATACTACGAGCAGTACTTC

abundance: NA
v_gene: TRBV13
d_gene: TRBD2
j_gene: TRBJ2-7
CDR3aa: CASSLYSRGGETGEQYF
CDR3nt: TGTGCCAGCAGCTTATATTCCCGGGGGGGAGAAACGGGGGAGCAGTACTTC

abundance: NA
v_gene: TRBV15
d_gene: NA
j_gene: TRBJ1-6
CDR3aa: CATSRDAQNSPLHF
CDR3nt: TGTGCCACCAGCAGAGATGCACAGAATTCACCCCTCCACTTT

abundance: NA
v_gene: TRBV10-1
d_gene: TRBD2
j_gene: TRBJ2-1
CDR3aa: CASSEELAGEQFF
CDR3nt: TGCGCCAGCAGTGAGGAACTAGCGGGAGAGCAGTTCTTC

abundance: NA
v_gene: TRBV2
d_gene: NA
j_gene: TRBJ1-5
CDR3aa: CASSDGGYSNQPQHF
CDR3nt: TGTGCCAGCAGTGACGGGGGGTATAGCAATCAGCCCCAGCATTTT

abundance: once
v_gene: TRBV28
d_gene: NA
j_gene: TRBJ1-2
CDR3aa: CASSLLRTTERGYTF
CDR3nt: TGTGCCAGCAGTTTACTCCGGACAACGGAGCGTGGCTACACCTTC

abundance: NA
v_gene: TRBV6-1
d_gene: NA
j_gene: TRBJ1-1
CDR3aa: CASSLHRANTEAFF
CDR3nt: TGTGCCAGCAGTTTACACAGGGCGAACACTGAAGCTTTCTTT

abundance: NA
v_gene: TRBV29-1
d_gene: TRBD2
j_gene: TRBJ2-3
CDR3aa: CSGTSGSIDTQYF
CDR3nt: TGCAGTGGGACTAGCGGGAGTATTGATACGCAGTATTTT

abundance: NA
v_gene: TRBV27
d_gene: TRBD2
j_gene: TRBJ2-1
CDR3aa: CASSFELAYNEQFF
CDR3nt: TGTGCCAGCAGTTTCGAACTAGCGTACAATGAGCAGTTCTTC

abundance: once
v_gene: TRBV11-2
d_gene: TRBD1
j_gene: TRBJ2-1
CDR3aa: CASSLGLGTGREQFF
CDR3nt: TGTGCCAGCAGCTTAGGCCTCGGGACAGGACGTGAGCAGTTCTTC

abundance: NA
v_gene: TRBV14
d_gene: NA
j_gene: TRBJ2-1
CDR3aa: CASSQGFYNEQFF
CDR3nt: TGTGCCAGCAGCCAGGGCTTTTACAATGAGCAGTTCTTC

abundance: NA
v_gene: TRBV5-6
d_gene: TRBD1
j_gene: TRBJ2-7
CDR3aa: CASSSPGQGHYEQYF
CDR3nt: TGTGCCAGCAGCTCACCGGGACAGGGGCACTACGAGCAGTACTTC

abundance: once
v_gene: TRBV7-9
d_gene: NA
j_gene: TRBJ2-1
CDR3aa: CSSSLRDHEQFF
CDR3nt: TGTTCCAGCAGCTTGCGGGATCATGAGCAGTTCTTC

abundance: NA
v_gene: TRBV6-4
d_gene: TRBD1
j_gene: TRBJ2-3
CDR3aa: CASSRGQTSTDTQYF
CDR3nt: TGTGCCAGCAGTAGGGGACAGACTAGCACAGATACGCAGTATTTT

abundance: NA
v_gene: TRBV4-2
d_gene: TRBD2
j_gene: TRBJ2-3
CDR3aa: CASSLTLGGRVTDTQYF
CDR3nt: TGTGCCAGCAGCTTAACCCTCGGGGGGAGGGTCACAGATACGCAGTATTTT